The 32 T cell receptor beta chains given below trace back to one sample, sequenced in a study of regulatory T cells in long-lasting Graves disease. Time point meaning: newly diagnosed GD, antithyroid drugs for less than 3 months. Construction of the TCR library relied on RNA isolated from PBMCs. Library construction for TCR beta used iRepertoire HTBI primers and Arm-PCR of CDR3 regions. TCRdb re-derived calls from the multiplex PCR reads in MiXCR, one entry per CDR3 protein. The sample records 450,000 to 600,000 distinct CDR3 sequences, approximately 15% being singletons. The sample was also reused in another study, on T cells in Graves' hyperthyroidism and ophthalmopathy.

Source: peripheral blood mononuclear cells (PBMCs), taken at new diagnosis, from a patient treated with antithyroid drugs. These receptors came from a man aged 25 to 45 with Graves disease.

Ten or more counts support this clonotype. The chain carries TRBV11-2 and TRBJ2-1; TRBD2 aligns across 14 bases. Per germline, CDR1 SGHAT and CDR2 FQNNGV. The CDR3 runs to 17 residues. Trimming at V came to 5 bases and at J to 5 bases, leaving 8 bases not matched to a gene. In DNA form, the CDR3 reads TGTGCCAGCAGCCAGAGACTAGCGGGGGGGGTTCACAATGAGCAGTTCTTC. Protein sequence: CASSQRLAGGVHNEQFF.

This clonotype was detected ten times or more. The rearrangement uses TRBV27 and TRBJ2-2; 9 positions agree with TRBD1. This CDR3 has 13 amino acids. Looked up from germline, CDR1 is MNHEY and CDR2 is SMNVEV (reference sequence). The trim removed 9 bases at V and 1 base at J, leaving 0 bases unmatched. In nucleotides, the CDR3 is TGTGCCAGGGGACAGGGGAACACCGGGGAGCTGTTTTTT. Translating it yields CARGQGNTGELFF.

As concerns this clonotype: This could be a read error, since a much larger clone is one nucleotide away. This chain links TRBV12-5 with TRBJ2-1, with D possibly being TRBD2 (6 bases). Looked up from germline, CDR1 is LGHNT and CDR2 is FRNRAP. V was trimmed by 5 bases and J by 10 bases, leaving 18 bases between them. This CDR3 is built from 14 residues. The CDR3 nucleotides are TGTGCTAGTGGTGGATCGGGACTCCTGCACGAGCAGTTCTTC. Translated, it gives CASGGSGLLHEQFF.

Comments on this clonotype: At one of its ends the junction is not consistent with the germline gene, which may arise from a read error. This chain uses TRBV19 with TRBJ1-4; D is perhaps TRBD1 (6 bases). CDR1 and CDR2 (germline): LNHDA, SQIVND (reference sequence). The length of the CDR3 is 15 residues. The chain's CDR3 is CASSSWTATNERLFF. CDR3 bases: TGTGCCAGTAGTTCCTGGACAGCTACTAATGAAAGACTGTTTTTT. Full variable domain (rest looked up from reference TRBV19 and TRBJ1-4): DGGITQSPKYLFRKEGQNVTLSCEQNLNHDAMYWYRQDPGQGLRLIYYSQIVNDFQKGDIAEGYSVSREKKESFPLTVTSAQKNPTAFYLCASSSWTATNERLFFGSGTQLSVL.

This clonotype was counted ten times or more. The V gene is TRBV7-3, the J gene TRBJ2-5, with a possible D match to TRBD1 (5 bases). Germline V CDR1 and CDR2: SGHTA, FQGTGA. V lost 6 bases, J lost 1 base, and 21 bases lay in between. This CDR3 region has 17 residues. The CDR3 nucleotides are TGTGCCAGCAGACAAAAGGGGTTTGGACGGCTCCAAGAGACCCAGTACTTC. This gives the protein CASRQKGFGRLQETQYF.

This clonotype was detected a few times. V and J are TRBV7-2 and TRBJ2-6, with TRBD2 matching 10 bases. V shed 3 bases and J 4 bases; nucleotides not matched to a gene: 9. This CDR3 comprises 18 residues. The V gene's germline CDR1 is SGHTA and CDR2 FQGNSA. DNA of the CDR3: TGTGCCAGCAGCTTCAGTGGACTAGCGGCGGGAGGGGCCAACGTCCTGACTTTC. Translation: CASSFSGLAAGGANVLTF.

This clonotype has at least ten counts. CDR3 sequence reads: CASITGGRFTDTQYF. For the CDR3, the DNA is TGTGCCAGCATCACGGGTGGACGCTTCACAGATACGCAGTATTTT. This chain connects TRBV6-1 to TRBJ2-3; D is unresolved. The germline gives CDR1 MNHNS, CDR2 SASEGT. Trimming cost V 7 bases and J 2 bases, with 16 bases left between them. The CDR3 runs to 15 residues.

This clonotype has a handful of counts. The genes are TRBV5-6 and TRBJ2-7, with D uncertain. V shed 0 bases and J shed 5 bases, with 9 bases lying between them. The CDR3 has 13 amino acids. Germline CDR1 reads SGHDT; CDR2 reads YYEEEE. In DNA form, the CDR3 reads TGTGCCAGCAGCTTGGATCCAAACCACGAGCAGTACTTC. It is translated as CASSLDPNHEQYF.

Ten or more counts support this clonotype. This sequence joins TRBV2 and TRBJ2-1, with D maybe TRBD2 (7 bases). V lost 4 bases to trimming and J lost 7 bases, with 17 bases between them. The germline V gene encodes CDR1 SNHLY and CDR2 FYNNEI. The CDR3 length is 15 residues. In nucleotides, the CDR3 is TGTGCCAGCAGTGGCAGGGGTAGAGCGGGGAATGAGCAGTTCTTC. Amino acid sequence: CASSGRGRAGNEQFF.

This clonotype was recorded many times. The chain carries TRBV7-3 and TRBJ2-3, with TRBD2 identical over 10 bases. This CDR3 has 15 amino acids. Germline assignment: CDR1 SGHTA and CDR2 FQGTGA. V was clipped by 3 bases and J by 4 bases; unmatched bases: 4. The CDR3 nucleotides are TGTGCCAGCAGCTTCCAAGGGACTAGCGCAGATACGCAGTATTTT. Encoded protein: CASSFQGTSADTQYF.

The table lists this clonotype with a few counts. This rearrangement joins TRBV14 to TRBJ2-1; 10 bases line up with TRBD2. The CDR3 sequence is 15 residues long. In germline, CDR1 is SGHDN, CDR2 FVKESK. V shed 4 bases, J shed 3 bases, and the junction held 3 bases outside the gene matches. The CDR3 nucleotides are TGTGCCAGCAGCCCGGGACTAGCGTACTACAATGAGCAGTTCTTC. Residues: CASSPGLAYYNEQFF.

This clonotype has a count of ten or more. V is TRBV28 and J is TRBJ2-7; D call uncertain. The CDR3 contains 13 residues. Trimming removed 7 bases at V and 0 bases at J, with 10 bases between. Germline assignment: CDR1 MDHEN and CDR2 SYDVKM. The CDR3 bases are TGTGCCAGCACATTCGTAGGCTCCTACGAGCAGTACTTC. Translation gives CASTFVGSYEQYF.

This clonotype was detected ten times or more. The chain uses TRBV10-3 and TRBJ1-5; tentatively, D is TRBD1 (5 bases). The CDR3 loop spans 15 amino acids. Germline V CDR1 and CDR2: ENHRY, SYGVKD. V lost 3 bases and J lost 4, with 13 bases in between. Here the CDR3 reads CAISEGSQGNQPQHF. CDR3 DNA: TGTGCCATCAGTGAAGGTAGTCAGGGAAATCAGCCCCAGCATTTT.

This clonotype was detected many times. This chain joins TRBV20-1 and TRBJ2-3; possible D gene TRBD2, 6 bases. From germline, CDR1 is DFQATT and CDR2 SNEGSKA (reference sequence). The CDR3 has 16 residues. V shed 4 bases and J shed 0 bases, with 17 bases lying between them. The CDR3 DNA is TGCAGTGCTATGGTTGGGGGGACTCCAAGCACAGATACGCAGTATTTT. Encoded protein: CSAMVGGTPSTDTQYF.

This clonotype appeared many times. The chain links TRBV10-3 to TRBJ2-3; 9 bases are a match to TRBD1. CDR3 size: 15 residues. V shed 6 bases and J 2 bases; nucleotides not matched to a gene: 6. Germline V gene lookup returns CDR1 ENHRY and CDR2 SYGVKD. CDR3 protein: CAIRPGQGDTDTQYF. DNA for the CDR3: TGTGCCATCAGGCCGGGACAGGGAGACACAGATACGCAGTATTTT.

The sample holds many counts of this clonotype. Compared with germline, one end of the junction differs, possibly owing to a read error. This rearrangement joins TRBV11-2 to TRBJ1-4; D remains ambiguous. CDR1 is SGHAT and CDR2 is FQNNGV in the germline V gene. There are 13 residues in the CDR3. The CDR3 DNA reads TGCGCCAGCAGCCTAACGGAGGCTGAAAAACTGTTTTTT. It codes for CASSLTEAEKLFF.

This clonotype was detected ten times or more. The chain links TRBV12-3 or TRBV12-4 to TRBJ2-1; the D is unclear. Trimming left V 0 bases short and J 7 bases short, with 13 bases between. CDR3 size: 15 residues. The CDR3, as DNA: TGTGCCAGCAGTTTAGCTGGAGCTAGTACGAATGAGCAGTTCTTC. Translating gives CASSLAGASTNEQFF.

This clonotype was counted many times. This rearrangement joins TRBV3-1 to TRBJ2-7, with D perhaps TRBD2 (6 bases). CDR1 and CDR2 (germline): LGHDT, YNNKEL (reference sequence). Trimming shortened V by 0 bases and J by 6 bases, and 15 bases separated the two germline ends. CDR3 length: 15 residues. This CDR3 is CASSQDWRALGEQYF. CDR3 sequence (DNA): TGTGCCAGCAGCCAAGATTGGAGGGCCCTCGGCGAGCAGTACTTC.

The sample holds many counts of this clonotype. The rearrangement uses TRBV29-1 and TRBJ2-7; 11 nucleotides align to TRBD2. The CDR3 consists of 16 residues. Germline V lookup: CDR1 SQVTM, CDR2 ANQGSEA. The CDR3 spells CSIGGASGRSSYEQYF. Written as DNA, the CDR3 is TGCAGTATCGGTGGGGCTAGCGGGAGGAGCTCCTACGAGCAGTACTTC.

The chain employs TRBV9 and TRBJ1-2; D possibly corresponds to TRBD1 (6 bases). Trimming took 3 bases from V and 4 from J, leaving 19 bases between them. Germline-derived CDR1 and CDR2 are SGDLS and YYNGEE. The CDR3 is 16 residues long. Written as DNA, the CDR3 is TGTGCCAGCAGCGGCCTCTATGGGGGGCTCAGCTATGGCTACACCTTC. Translated, it gives CASSGLYGGLSYGYTF.

To note about this clonotype: Given a much more abundant clone one base away, this may be a read error. CDR3 region: CASRNYNEQFF. The CDR3 bases are TGTGCCAGCAGGAACTACAATGAGCAGTTCTTC. The V gene is TRBV5-1, the J gene TRBJ2-1, with D uncertain. Germline loops: CDR1 SGHRS, CDR2 YFSETQ. This CDR3 has 11 amino acids.

At least ten counts were recorded for this clonotype. J is TRBJ2-1 and V is TRBV24-1, with 8 positions matching TRBD1. Trimming cost V 1 base and J 4 bases; bases outside gene matches: 2. Germline loops: CDR1 KGHDR, CDR2 SFDVKD. The CDR3 consists of 15 residues. The CDR3 sequence: CATSDFGTGYNEQFF. In DNA, the CDR3 is TGTGCCACCAGTGATTTCGGGACAGGATACAATGAGCAGTTCTTC.

This clonotype was seen only a few times. CDR3 residues: CASSPVRDTQYF. The CDR3 coding sequence is TGTGCCAGCAGCCCAGTGAGGGATACGCAGTATTTT. The gene calls are TRBV7-9 and TRBJ2-3; D unclear. This CDR3 spans 12 amino acids. The V gene's germline CDR1 is SEHNR and CDR2 FQNEAQ (reference sequence). Trimming left V 5 bases short and J 6 bases short, with 9 bases between.

This clonotype came up many times. This chain joins TRBV12-3 or TRBV12-4 and TRBJ2-2; D might be TRBD1 (5 bases). The V and J ends lost 6 bases and 6 bases respectively, with 17 bases between them. This CDR3 has 15 residues. The CDR3 protein is CASRPGYAAAGELFF. The DNA for the CDR3 is TGTGCCAGCAGACCAGGGTATGCGGCCGCCGGGGAGCTGTTTTTT.

This chain uses TRBV7-2 with TRBJ2-1; TRBD2 is a possible D gene (7 bases). In germline, CDR1 is SGHTA, CDR2 FQGNSA. The CDR3 runs to 13 residues. V dropped 1 base and J dropped 8 bases, with 9 bases sitting between them. This chain's CDR3 is CASSLGGGHEQFF. The CDR3 DNA follows: TGTGCCAGCAGCTTAGGGGGGGGGCATGAGCAGTTCTTC.

Notes on this clonotype: A read error is the likely source, as a far larger clone sits one nucleotide away. The chain uses TRBV11-2 and TRBJ2-7; 7 nucleotides line up with TRBD2. This CDR3 has 15 residues. J lost 5 bases, V lost 9 bases, and 16 bases had no gene match. The V gene's germline CDR1 is SGHAT and CDR2 FQNNGV. The CDR3 protein is CARSPGGSTSDEQYF. As DNA, the CDR3 is TGTGCCAGAAGCCCCGGCGGATCTACTAGCGACGAGCAGTACTTC. Filled out from reference TRBV11-2 and TRBJ2-7, the complete variable domain reads EAGVAQSPRYKIIEKRQSVAFWCNPISGHATLYWYQQILGQGPKLLIQFQNNGVVDDSQLPKDRFSAERLKGVDSTLKIQPAKLEDSAVYLCARSPGGSTSDEQYFGPGTRLTVT.

The table lists this clonotype with many counts. The chain employs TRBV27 and TRBJ2-5; 7 positions match TRBD1. CDR3 length equals 15 residues. The V gene's germline CDR1 is MNHEY and CDR2 SMNVEV (reference sequence). The V and J ends lost 3 bases and 4 bases, in that order; junction bases with no gene match: 8. CDR3 in DNA: TGTGCCAGCAGTTTGGCCGGGGCAGGGGGAGAGACCCAGTACTTC. As protein: CASSLAGAGGETQYF.

This clonotype was detected many times. The chain joins TRBV7-9 to TRBJ2-1; 8 bases are shared with TRBD2. This CDR3 is built from 16 residues. Germline trimming cut 5 bases from V and 8 bases from J; bases unmatched to any gene: 14. The V gene's germline CDR1 is SEHNR and CDR2 FQNEAQ (reference sequence). CDR3 residues: CASSPEMGGRRDEQFF. Written as DNA, the CDR3 is TGTGCCAGCAGCCCAGAAATGGGCGGGAGGCGCGATGAGCAGTTCTTC.

This clonotype showed up many times. V usage is TRBV12-3 or TRBV12-4 and J usage is TRBJ1-4; D call uncertain. Trimming took off 6 bases at V and 6 bases at J, with 5 bases between the two ends. The CDR3 is made up of 11 amino acids. CDR3 in DNA: TGTGCCAGCAGATTTGATGAAAAACTGTTTTTT. Translating gives CASRFDEKLFF.

In nucleotides, the CDR3 is TGCGCCAGCAGCTTACCCCGGGACACCACAGATACGCAGTATTTT. This gives the protein CASSLPRDTTDTQYF. The chain joins TRBV5-1 to TRBJ2-3; perhaps TRBD1 as D (6 bases). There are 15 residues in the CDR3. V dropped 2 bases and J dropped 2 bases, with 12 bases sitting between them. The V gene's germline CDR1 is SGHRS and CDR2 YFSETQ.

At least ten counts were recorded for this clonotype. The genes are TRBV10-1 and TRBJ2-2; D unresolved. The CDR3 covers 15 residues. Germline V gene sequence: CDR1 WNHNN, CDR2 SYGVQD (reference sequence). Trimming shortened V by 2 bases and J by 1 base, and 8 bases separated the two germline ends. CDR3 loop: CASSERLGNTGELFF. The CDR3, as DNA: TGCGCCAGCAGTGAGCGGCTAGGGAACACCGGGGAGCTGTTTTTT.

V and J are TRBV24-1 and TRBJ1-2, with 10 nucleotides matching TRBD1. The V and J ends lost 5 bases and 3 bases, in that order; junction bases with no gene match: 11. Germline CDR1 KGHDR, CDR2 SFDVKD. The CDR3 loop spans 17 amino acids. CDR3 amino acids: CATSVLSGTGAYYGYTF. The CDR3 DNA reads as TGTGCCACCAGTGTGCTTTCCGGGACAGGGGCTTACTATGGCTACACCTTC.